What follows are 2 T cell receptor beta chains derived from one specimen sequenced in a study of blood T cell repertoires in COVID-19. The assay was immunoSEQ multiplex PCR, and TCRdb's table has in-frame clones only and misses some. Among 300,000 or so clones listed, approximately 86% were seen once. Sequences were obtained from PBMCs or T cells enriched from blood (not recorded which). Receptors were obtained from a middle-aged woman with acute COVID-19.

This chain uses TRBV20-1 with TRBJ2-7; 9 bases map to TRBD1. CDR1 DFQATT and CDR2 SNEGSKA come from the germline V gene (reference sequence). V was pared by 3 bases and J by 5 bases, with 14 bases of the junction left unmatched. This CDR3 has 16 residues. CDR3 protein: CSASRHDRGVFNEQYF. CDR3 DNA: TGCAGTGCTAGTCGTCACGACAGGGGGGTTTTTAACGAGCAGTACTTC.

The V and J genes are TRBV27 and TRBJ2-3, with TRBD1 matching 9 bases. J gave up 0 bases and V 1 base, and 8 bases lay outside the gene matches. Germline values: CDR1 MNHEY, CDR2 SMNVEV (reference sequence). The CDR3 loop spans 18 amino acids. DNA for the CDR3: TGTGCCAGCAGTTTATTGGGTGACAGGGGGACTAGCACAGATACGCAGTATTTT. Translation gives CASSLLGDRGTSTDTQYF.